This TCR beta chain was captured in a study of blood T cell repertoires in COVID-19. Study overall: There were acute and convalescent COVID-19 samples, and they came from the United States, Italy and Spain.

V lost 3 bases to trimming and J lost 0 bases, with 8 bases between them. CDR3 size: 14 residues. Germline V gene lookup returns CDR1 MNHEY and CDR2 SMNVEV (reference sequence). Original processing notes: Amplification with reference gene primers provided the estimates of nucleated cell counts. TCRdb keeps only in-frame clones here, not all; method: immunoSEQ multiplex PCR. V and J calls and clone size are copied from that table; D and trimming were computed from the DNA. The table shows about 440,000 clones, with 80% to 95% occurring only once. Cohort 3 donors were reported recovered after two negative PCRs, clearance, or symptom resolution. With respect to this clone: The sample contains more than one DNA sequence encoding this CDR3.

Sample: PBMCs or T cells enriched from blood (not recorded which). The receptor was derived from a man younger than 30 who had recovered from COVID-19. The chain carries TRBV27 and TRBJ1-1, with D maybe TRBD1 (5 bases). CDR3 nucleotide sequence: TGTGCCAGCAGTTTCACAGGAGTGAACACTGAAGCTTTCTTT. The encoded protein is CASSFTGVNTEAFF.